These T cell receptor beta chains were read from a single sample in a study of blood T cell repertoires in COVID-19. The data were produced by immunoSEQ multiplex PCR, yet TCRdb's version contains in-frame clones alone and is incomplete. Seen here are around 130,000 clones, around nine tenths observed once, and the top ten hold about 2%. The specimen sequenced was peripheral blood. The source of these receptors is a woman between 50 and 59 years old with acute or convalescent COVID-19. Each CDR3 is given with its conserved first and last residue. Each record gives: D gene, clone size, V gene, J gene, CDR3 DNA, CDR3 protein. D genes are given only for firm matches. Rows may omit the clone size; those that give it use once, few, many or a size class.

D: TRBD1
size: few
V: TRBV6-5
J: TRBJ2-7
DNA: TGTGCCAGCAGCGACAGGGCTTTGAACTACGAGCAGTACTTC
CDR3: CASSDRALNYEQYF

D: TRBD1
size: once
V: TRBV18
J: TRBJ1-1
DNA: TGTGCCAGCTCACCACATGAGACAGGGGGTAACACTGAAGCTTTCTTT
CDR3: CASSPHETGGNTEAFF

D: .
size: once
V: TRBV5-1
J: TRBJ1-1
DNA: TGCGCCAGCAGCTCACAACTGAACACTGAAGCTTTCTTT
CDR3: CASSSQLNTEAFF

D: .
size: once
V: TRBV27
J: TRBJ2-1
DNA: TGTGCCAGCAGTTCCCAACTAGCTCGGGAGTTCTTC
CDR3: CASSSQLAREFF

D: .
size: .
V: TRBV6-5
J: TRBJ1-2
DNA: TGTGCCAGCAGTTTTAGTGGCTACACCTTC
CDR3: CASSFSGYTF

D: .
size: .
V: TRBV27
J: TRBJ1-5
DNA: TGTGCCAGCATGGATCAATACAGACCTTCCAATCAGCCCCAGCATTTT
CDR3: CASMDQYRPSNQPQHF

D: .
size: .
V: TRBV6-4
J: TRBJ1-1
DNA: TGTGCCAGCAGTGAACCAGGGTTCTCCACTGAAGCTTTCTTT
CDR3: CASSEPGFSTEAFF

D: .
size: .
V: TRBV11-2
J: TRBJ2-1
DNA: TGTGCCAGCCTTACACCCCACTCCTACAATGAGCAGTTCTTC
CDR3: CASLTPHSYNEQFF

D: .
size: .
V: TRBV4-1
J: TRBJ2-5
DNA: TGCGCCAGCAGTCTATTAGGGCCATTCAGACTAGTTGAGGGTCAAGAGACCCAGTACTTC
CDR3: CASSLLGPFRLVEGQETQYF

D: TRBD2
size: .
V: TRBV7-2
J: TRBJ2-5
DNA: TGTGCCAGCAGCCCCCCCAGCGGGAGGGGGAGGGGAACCCAGTACTTC
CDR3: CASSPPSGRGRGTQYF

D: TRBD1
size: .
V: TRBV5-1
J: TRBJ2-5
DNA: TGCGCCAGCAGTCGGGACAGCCAACAAGAGACCCAGTACTTC
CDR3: CASSRDSQQETQYF